This entry lists 10 T cell receptor beta chains sequenced from one sample in a study of blood T cell repertoires in COVID-19. Profiling relied on immunoSEQ multiplex PCR, and the TCRdb table lists in-frame clones only, not all of them. The table lists about 400,000 clones, 80% to 90% of them singletons. The sample consisted of peripheral blood. These receptor sequences come from a woman aged 55-75 years with COVID-19, enrolled during active disease.

The CDR3 is CAISETGQPQHF. CDR3 coding DNA: TGTGCCATCAGTGAGACGGGACAGCCCCAGCATTTT. This sequence joins TRBV10-3 and TRBJ1-5, with D unresolved. The V and J ends lost 2 bases and 7 bases respectively, with 6 bases between them. Germline V lookup: CDR1 ENHRY, CDR2 SYGVKD. The CDR3 has 12 residues.

This clone has a single count. The chain recombines TRBV5-5 with TRBJ1-1; 8 bases match TRBD1. V was pared by 5 bases and J by 1 base, with 10 bases of the junction left unmatched. The CDR3 runs to 16 residues. Germline lookup yields CDR1 SGHKS and CDR2 YYEKEE (reference sequence). The CDR3 DNA reads as TGTGCCAGCAGAGACCCGGGACAGGAGACGAACACTGAAGCTTTCTTT. Its translation: CASRDPGQETNTEAFF.

The rearrangement joins TRBV12-3 or TRBV12-4 to TRBJ2-3; no definite D call. Trimming shortened V by 4 bases and J by 4 bases, and 9 bases separated the two germline ends. This CDR3 is built from 13 residues. The CDR3 nucleotides are TGTGCCAGCAGTTCGATAGTTTCAGATACGCAGTATTTT. Its translation: CASSSIVSDTQYF.

The CDR3 sequence is CASSLGSAGYTDTQYF. CDR3 nucleotides: TGCGCCAGCAGCTTGGGTTCAGCGGGGTACACAGATACGCAGTATTTT. The V gene is TRBV5-1, the J gene TRBJ2-3; 7 positions agree with TRBD2. In germline, CDR1 is SGHRS, CDR2 YFSETQ. The CDR3 is made up of 16 amino acids. J lost 2 bases, V lost 0 bases, and 6 bases had no gene match. Filled out from reference TRBV5-1 and TRBJ2-3, the complete variable domain reads KAGVTQTPRYLIKTRGQQVTLSCSPISGHRSVSWYQQTPGQGLQFLFEYFSETQRNKGNFPGRFSGRQFSNSRSEMNVSTLELGDSALYLCASSLGSAGYTDTQYFGPGTRLTVL.

In nucleotides, the CDR3 is TGTGCCCTTCGGGGGTACAGCTCCTACGAGCAGTACTTC. Translated, it gives CALRGYSSYEQYF. The V and J genes are TRBV2 and TRBJ2-7; maybe TRBD2 (6 bases). The V end was cut by 11 bases, the J end by 0 bases, with 14 bases between. Germline CDR1 and CDR2: SNHLY and FYNNEI. The length of the CDR3 is 13 residues.

The rearrangement uses TRBV27 and TRBJ1-5; D not certain. Looked up from germline, CDR1 is MNHEY and CDR2 is SMNVEV (reference sequence). V was trimmed by 3 bases and J by 9 bases, leaving 24 bases between them. The length of the CDR3 is 17 residues. The CDR3, as DNA: TGTGCCAGCAGTTTGTACGGCGGCCCCATCTCAATCCGGCCCCAGCATTTT. Amino acid sequence: CASSLYGGPISIRPQHF.

This sequence joins TRBV4-2 and TRBJ1-5, with 7 positions matching TRBD1. V was clipped by 1 base and J by 5 bases; unmatched bases: 17. The germline CDR1 and CDR2 sequences are LGHNA and YNFKEQ. This CDR3 comprises 19 residues. The CDR3 reads CASSQVRATGTAIHQPQHF. As DNA, the CDR3 is TGTGCCAGCAGCCAAGTTCGTGCGACCGGGACAGCGATTCATCAGCCCCAGCATTTT.

The chain couples TRBV7-9 to TRBJ2-1; 8 nucleotides agree with TRBD2. The CDR3 runs 15 residues. Germline-derived CDR1 and CDR2 are SEHNR and FQNEAQ (reference sequence). The J segment lost 6 bases and the V segment lost 6 bases, leaving 10 bases of the junction unmatched. CDR3 sequence reads: CASSATGGPGNEQFF. The DNA for the CDR3 is TGTGCCAGCAGTGCGACGGGGGGGCCAGGCAATGAGCAGTTCTTC.

J is TRBJ1-1 and V is TRBV5-6; TRBD1 matches 9 bases. The CDR3 totals 16 residues. Germline V gene data show CDR1 as SGHDT and CDR2 as YYEEEE. The ends lost 1 base at V and 7 bases at J; junction bases unmatched: 11. The DNA of the CDR3 is TGTGCCAGCAGCTTGAAGACAGGGGGGTTACGGGTTGAAGCTTTCTTT. Translated, it gives CASSLKTGGLRVEAFF.

The chain joins TRBV19 to TRBJ1-1; 7 positions agree with TRBD1. CDR3 length: 14 amino acids. The V and J ends lost 6 bases and 0 bases, in that order; junction bases with no gene match: 4. Per germline, CDR1 LNHDA and CDR2 SQIVND (reference sequence). CDR3 nucleotides: TGTGCCAGTAGATCGGACAGGCTGAACACTGAAGCTTTCTTT. It specifies CASRSDRLNTEAFF.